The clone carrying this T cell receptor beta chain was seen only once. This sample was taken from a study of control samples from healthy donors and cancer patients. Generated by immunoSEQ multiplex PCR, the TCRdb table keeps only in-frame clones and is missing some. The data contain approximately 100,000 clones, roughly 82% of them singletons. Trimming removed 4 bases from V and 5 bases from J; junction bases left unmatched: 13. Germline CDR1 is GTSNPN and CDR2 is SVGIG (reference sequence). The CDR3 has 16 amino acids. The clonotype was recovered from a man aged 55 to 70 in good health. Sequencing was performed on blood. The V gene is TRBV30, the J gene TRBJ2-3; 9 bases agree with TRBD1. The CDR3 protein is CAWKAWTGDLGDTQYF. CDR3 DNA: TGTGCCTGGAAGGCTTGGACAGGGGACCTTGGAGATACGCAGTATTTT.